Listed below are T cell receptor beta chains from one sample, sequenced in a study of beta chain features in type 1 diabetes. Using immunoSEQ multiplex PCR, the repertoire was profiled, and TCRdb retains in-frame clones only, with some absent. The sample records about 9,400 clones, more than 75% being singletons. Sequencing was done on a sample of Tregs from blood. These receptor sequences come from a woman younger than 35 in good health. Each CDR3 is given with its conserved first and last residue. D genes are given only for firm matches. The size entry is marked missing in some rows and otherwise reads once, few, many or a size class.

D,J,size,V,CDR3,DNA
TRBD2,TRBJ2-3,-,TRBV7-6,CASSFRLAGGPGDTQYF,TGTGCCAGCAGCTTCCGACTAGCGGGAGGGCCTGGAGATACGCAGTATTTT
-,TRBJ2-1,once,TRBV11-2,CASSPHLGGAQQFF,TGTGCCAGCAGCCCCCATCTGGGTGGGGCCCAGCAGTTCTTC
-,TRBJ2-7,-,TRBV28,CASSFIQLTYEQYF,TGTGCCAGCAGTTTTATACAGCTGACCTACGAGCAGTACTTC
-,TRBJ1-1,-,TRBV5-1,CASSLSILGGNTEAFF,TGCGCCAGCAGCTTGAGCATTCTAGGGGGAAACACTGAAGCTTTCTTT
TRBD1,TRBJ1-3,few,TRBV19,CASTRQGVSGNTIYF,TGTGCCAGTACCCGACAGGGCGTCTCTGGAAACACCATATATTTT
TRBD2,TRBJ2-7,-,TRBV6-6,CASSSPTSGGVYEQYF,TGTGCCAGCAGTTCCCCGACTAGCGGGGGCGTCTACGAGCAGTACTTC
-,TRBJ1-2,-,TRBV6-6,CASSGTGTSYGYTF,TGTGCCAGCAGTGGGACGGGGACAAGCTATGGCTACACCTTC
-,TRBJ2-4,-,TRBV11-2,CASSQAGPVDKNIQYF,TGTGCCAGCAGCCAAGCTGGGCCTGTGGACAAAAACATTCAGTACTTC
TRBD1,TRBJ2-1,-,TRBV5-4,CASSLRTGEGEQFF,TGTGCCAGCAGCCTTCGGACAGGCGAGGGTGAGCAGTTCTTC
-,TRBJ2-7,-,TRBV14,CASSQSRGTIVEQYF,TGTGCCAGCAGCCAATCGAGAGGGACAATAGTCGAGCAGTACTTC
-,TRBJ2-7,-,TRBV5-1,CASSPEGRTYEQYF,TGCGCCAGCAGCCCGGAGGGCAGGACTTACGAGCAGTACTTC
TRBD1,TRBJ2-7,-,TRBV6-1,CASPWTGDYEQYF,TGTGCCAGCCCATGGACAGGGGACTACGAGCAGTACTTC
TRBD1,TRBJ1-6,-,TRBV6-6,CASSLGQDNSPLHF,TGTGCCAGCAGCCTCGGACAGGATAATTCACCCCTCCACTTT
-,TRBJ1-1,-,TRBV6-6,CASSYPTGLNTEAFF,TGTGCCAGCAGTTACCCTACAGGGCTGAACACTGAAGCTTTCTTT
-,TRBJ2-7,once,TRBV6-5,CATRWTATYEQYF,TGTGCCACCAGATGGACAGCGACCTACGAGCAGTACTTC
TRBD1,TRBJ1-3,-,TRBV13,CASSHRGPGNTIYF,TGTGCCAGCAGCCACAGGGGGCCTGGAAACACCATATATTTT
TRBD2,TRBJ2-1,-,TRBV5-4,CASSVGTSGSAEQFF,TGTGCCAGCAGCGTCGGGACTAGCGGGTCCGCGGAGCAGTTCTTC
-,TRBJ1-6,-,TRBV2,CAITLRGRYNSPLHF,TGTGCCATTACCCTAAGGGGCAGGTATAATTCACCCCTCCACTTT
TRBD2,TRBJ2-1,-,TRBV7-9,CASSLGGGDLPEQFF,TGTGCCAGCAGCTTGGGCGGGGGGGACCTTCCTGAGCAGTTCTTC
TRBD1,TRBJ2-7,-,TRBV19,CASRGPGQGRLYEQYF,TGTGCCAGCAGGGGACCGGGACAGGGGAGGCTCTACGAGCAGTACTTC
-,TRBJ2-7,few,TRBV11-3,CASSSSRFSYEQYF,TGTGCCAGCAGCTCGAGTCGGTTTTCCTACGAGCAGTACTTC
-,TRBJ1-2,once,TRBV6-1,CASSEFTGLPAGYTF,TGTGCCAGCAGTGAATTCACCGGGTTGCCAGCTGGCTACACCTTC
TRBD2,TRBJ2-3,-,TRBV18,CASSPPLPSGSTDTQYF,TGTGCCAGCTCACCACCACTGCCTAGCGGTAGCACAGATACGCAGTATTTT
-,TRBJ2-1,few,TRBV6-5,CASSKDQGGQFF,TGTGCCAGCAGCAAGGACCAGGGGGGGCAGTTCTTC
-,TRBJ2-1,-,TRBV30,CAWSSRGARGLNEQFF,TGTGCCTGGAGTTCCCGCGGGGCTAGGGGCCTCAATGAGCAGTTCTTC
TRBD1,TRBJ2-7,-,TRBV6-1,CASNPPDRTEQYF,TGTGCCAGCAATCCCCCGGACAGGACTGAGCAGTACTTC
-,TRBJ1-1,few,TRBV14,CASSQYRGVNTEAFF,TGTGCCAGCAGCCAATATCGGGGTGTGAACACTGAAGCTTTCTTT
-,TRBJ2-1,-,TRBV7-9,CASSYGIRQGNYNEQFF,TGTGCCAGCAGCTACGGAATTCGGCAGGGTAACTACAATGAGCAGTTCTTC
TRBD2,TRBJ2-3,-,TRBV11-2,CASSFVAGADTQYF,TGTGCCAGCAGCTTCGTAGCGGGGGCAGATACGCAGTATTTT
-,TRBJ1-5,few,TRBV2,CASSTQGRRNQPQHF,TGTGCCAGCAGTACACAGGGAAGACGCAATCAGCCCCAGCATTTT
TRBD1,TRBJ1-5,-,TRBV18,CASSLNTGGDQPQHF,TGTGCCAGCTCACTAAACACAGGGGGGGATCAGCCCCAGCATTTT
-,TRBJ1-6,-,TRBV7-8,CASSLVAGVSSPLHF,TGTGCCAGCAGCTTAGTTGCAGGGGTGAGTTCACCCCTCCACTTT
-,TRBJ2-2,-,TRBV6-6,CASSYSRRGNTGELFF,TGTGCCAGCAGTTACTCCAGGAGGGGGAACACCGGGGAGCTGTTTTTT
-,TRBJ1-1,-,TRBV7-9,CASSLTGRATEAFF,TGTGCCAGCAGCTTAACGGGCAGGGCCACTGAAGCTTTCTTT
TRBD2,TRBJ2-7,-,TRBV2,CASSRGGEQYF,TGTGCCAGCAGCCGGGGGGGGGAGCAGTACTTC
-,TRBJ1-1,few,TRBV19,CASSIGGSTEAFF,TGTGCCAGTAGTATTGGGGGGAGCACTGAAGCTTTCTTT
TRBD1,TRBJ2-2,-,TRBV7-2,CAKPTGSTGELFF,TGTGCCAAACCGACAGGGTCCACCGGGGAGCTGTTTTTT
-,TRBJ2-2,-,TRBV10-3,CAINRNTGELFF,TGTGCCATCAACAGGAACACCGGGGAGCTGTTTTTT
TRBD1,TRBJ1-1,few,TRBV4-2,CASSQVTGVNTEAFF,TGTGCCAGCAGCCAAGTGACAGGGGTGAACACTGAAGCTTTCTTT
TRBD1,TRBJ2-7,-,TRBV9,CASSLDQGATYEQYF,TGTGCCAGCAGCCTAGACCAGGGGGCTACCTACGAGCAGTACTTC
-,TRBJ1-5,-,TRBV19,CASSIVFSREVNQPQHF,TGTGCCAGTAGTATAGTTTTCAGCAGGGAAGTCAATCAGCCCCAGCATTTT
TRBD2,TRBJ2-1,few,TRBV7-9,CASSQYVLAGNEQFF,TGTGCCAGCAGCCAGTATGTACTAGCGGGCAATGAGCAGTTCTTC
TRBD2,TRBJ2-2,-,TRBV5-4,CASSRGGNTGELFF,TGTGCCAGCAGCCGCGGGGGGAACACCGGGGAGCTGTTTTTT
TRBD1,TRBJ1-1,-,TRBV7-9,CASSLVDPGQGVEAFF,TGTGCCAGCAGCTTAGTGGATCCGGGACAGGGGGTTGAAGCTTTCTTT
-,TRBJ2-7,-,TRBV10-2,CASSETSPLYEQYF,TGCGCCAGCAGTGAGACTTCCCCACTCTACGAGCAGTACTTC
-,TRBJ2-2,-,TRBV5-1,CASSVSGGELFF,TGCGCCAGCAGCGTGTCAGGCGGGGAGCTGTTTTTT
TRBD2,TRBJ2-1,-,TRBV4-2,CASSQELAGSYNEQFF,TGTGCCAGCAGCCAAGAACTAGCGGGTTCCTACAATGAGCAGTTCTTC
-,TRBJ2-1,-,TRBV18,CASSPHRGEINEQFF,TGTGCCAGCTCACCACATCGTGGGGAGATCAATGAGCAGTTCTTC
-,TRBJ1-6,few,TRBV2,CASSRSDGRNSPLHF,TGTGCCAGCAGTAGAAGCGACGGTAGAAATTCACCCCTCCACTTT
TRBD1,TRBJ1-1,-,TRBV10-1,CASSMGQGMNTEAFF,TGCGCCAGCTCAATGGGACAGGGAATGAACACTGAAGCTTTCTTT
-,TRBJ2-5,once,TRBV19,CASSIWSRETQYF,TGTGCCAGTAGTATTTGGTCTAGGGAGACCCAGTACTTC
-,TRBJ1-2,few,TRBV7-9,CASSLAVQGGHYGYTF,TGTGCCAGCAGCTTAGCGGTACAGGGAGGGCACTATGGCTACACCTTC
TRBD1,TRBJ1-3,-,TRBV4-2,CASSQPGQGRNTIYF,TGTGCCAGCAGCCAACCCGGACAGGGGAGAAACACCATATATTTT
-,TRBJ2-7,-,TRBV19,CASFFSGEQYF,TGTGCCAGTTTTTTTTCAGGGGAGCAGTACTTC